The 15 T cell receptor beta chains given below trace back to one sample, sequenced in a study of spatial heterogeneity in lung cancer. Study observations and caveats: Tumoral mutation counts were tracked by counts of expanded intratumoral alpha and beta TCRs.

The time point is: sample taken at primary tumor resection. These receptors have no known antigen. TCRdb redid the calling of the 5' RACE reads with MiXCR, one entry per CDR3 protein. Here the sample spans 20,000 to 25,000 distinct CDR3 sequences, 8.8% being singletons. This sample comprised lung tumor tissue, obtained at surgery. The origin of the receptors is a male donor with early-stage non-small cell lung cancer.

This clonotype has more than one count but fewer than ten. The J gene is TRBJ2-5, the V gene TRBV6-5, with unresolved D. CDR1 is MNHEY and CDR2 is SVGAGI in the germline V gene. The CDR3 consists of 13 residues. The germline V and J ends were trimmed by 6 bases and 3 bases, with 11 bases remaining between them. CDR3 in amino acids: CASSPGWKETQYF. CDR3 nucleotide sequence: TGTGCCAGCAGCCCCGGGTGGAAAGAGACCCAGTACTTC.

This clonotype was detected ten times or more. The chain has TRBV4-2 and TRBJ2-3; a possible D gene is TRBD2 (6 bases). The V gene lost 4 bases and the J gene lost 0 bases, with 8 bases spanning the gap. Germline CDR1 reads LGHNA; CDR2 reads YNFKEQ. The CDR3 runs to 14 residues. As DNA, the CDR3 is TGTGCCAGCAGCCTCGGGGGAAGCACAGATACGCAGTATTTT. This gives the protein CASSLGGSTDTQYF.

The V call is TRBV7-3, the J call TRBJ2-1, with 8 bases aligning to TRBD2. The CDR3 loop spans 15 amino acids. Germline CDR1 SGHTA, CDR2 FQGTGA. The V and J ends lost 3 bases and 4 bases, in that order; junction bases with no gene match: 5. The CDR3 region is CASSFGLAPYNEQFF. The CDR3 nucleotides read TGTGCCAGCAGCTTTGGACTAGCCCCATACAATGAGCAGTTCTTC.

The chain has TRBV2 and TRBJ1-1; the D is unclear. The CDR3 is 13 residues long. V was cut by 6 bases and J by 2 bases, with 10 bases left in between. Germline loops: CDR1 SNHLY, CDR2 FYNNEI. This CDR3 is CASSKEANTEAFF. The CDR3 region has the DNA TGTGCCAGCAGCAAGGAGGCAAACACTGAAGCTTTCTTT.

V is TRBV20-1 and J is TRBJ1-1; 7 bases align to TRBD1. Trimming cost V 5 bases and J 3 bases; bases outside gene matches: 12. Germline CDR1 is DFQATT and CDR2 is SNEGSKA (reference sequence). The CDR3 has 15 amino acids. The CDR3 sequence is CSAQPGGLGYTEAFF. CDR3 DNA sequence: TGCAGTGCTCAACCAGGGGGTCTGGGGTACACTGAAGCTTTCTTT.

This clonotype was seen many times. The rearrangement joins TRBV7-9 to TRBJ2-5; D is ambiguous. This CDR3 region has 12 residues. Trimming left V 8 bases short and J 4 bases short, with 11 bases between. Looked up from germline, CDR1 is SEHNR and CDR2 is FQNEAQ (reference sequence). The CDR3 loop is CASYMSGETQYF. DNA for the CDR3: TGTGCCAGCTATATGTCGGGAGAGACCCAGTACTTC.

At least ten counts were recorded for this clonotype. The V and J genes are TRBV7-3 and TRBJ2-3; 12 bases fit TRBD2. Per germline, CDR1 SGHTA and CDR2 FQGTGA. The CDR3 contains 16 residues. V shed 2 bases, J shed 3 bases, and the junction held 3 bases outside the gene matches. CDR3 DNA sequence: TGTGCCAGCAGCTTACGACTAGCGGGAGCGACAGATACGCAGTATTTT. Translated: CASSLRLAGATDTQYF.

This clonotype was found a few times. The gene calls are TRBV6-1 and TRBJ2-5; TRBD1 matches 8 bases. Germline CDR1 is MNHNS and CDR2 is SASEGT. J was trimmed by 0 bases and V by 4 bases; bases with no gene match: 13. The CDR3 runs 18 residues. CDR3 loop: CASSGDRGLQTYQETQYF. The CDR3 coding sequence is TGTGCCAGCAGTGGTGACAGGGGACTCCAGACATACCAAGAGACCCAGTACTTC.

With regard to this clonotype: As the CDR3 is not closed by the conserved phenylalanine or tryptophan, this likely results from a read error. The chain recombines TRBV25-1 with TRBJ2-7; 7 bases are a match to TRBD1. The CDR3 has 13 residues. V trimming: 8 bases; J trimming: 5 bases; junction bases outside the gene matches: 9. Germline lookup yields CDR1 MGHDK and CDR2 SYGVNS. The CDR3 nucleotides read TGTGCCAGCCGCGGCCGGGACAGTGACGAGCAGTACTAC. Protein sequence: CASRGRDSDEQYY.

This clonotype was seen at least ten times. V and J are TRBV10-3 and TRBJ2-3; tentatively, D is TRBD1 or TRBD2 (5 bases each). The CDR3 extends over 14 amino acids. Germline V gene data show CDR1 as ENHRY and CDR2 as SYGVKD. V gave up 10 bases and J gave up 2 bases, with 16 bases separating them. The CDR3, as DNA: TGTGCCACTGCCAGGGACGGGGACACAGATACGCAGTATTTT. Residues: CATARDGDTDTQYF.

This clonotype was found many times. V and J are TRBV7-8 and TRBJ2-7; D is perhaps TRBD1 or TRBD2 (6 bases each). The CDR3 consists of 14 residues. Germline V gene sequence: CDR1 SGHVS, CDR2 FQNEAQ. Trimming left V 2 bases short and J 6 bases short, with 14 bases between. CDR3 DNA sequence: TGTGCCAGCAGCTTACGGGGGCCGTCCAGCGAGCAGTACTTC. Amino acids: CASSLRGPSSEQYF. Complete variable domain (other parts from reference TRBV7-8 and TRBJ2-7): GAGVSQSPRYKVAKRGQDVALRCDPISGHVSLFWYQQALGQGPEFLTYFQNEAQLDKSGLPSDRFFAERPEGSVSTLKIQRTQQEDSAVYLCASSLRGPSSEQYFGPGTRLTVT.

This clonotype was recorded at least ten times. V is TRBV6-2 or TRBV6-3 and J is TRBJ2-5; D might be TRBD2 (6 bases). Germline-derived CDR1 and CDR2 are MNHEY and SVGEGT. The CDR3 is 16 amino acids. Trimming shortened V by 4 bases and J by 1 base, and 16 bases separated the two germline ends. The CDR3: CASSFPRGGAQETQYF. For the CDR3, the DNA is TGTGCCAGCAGTTTCCCACGAGGAGGGGCCCAAGAGACCCAGTACTTC.

Only a few counts were recorded for this clonotype. The V and J genes are TRBV28 and TRBJ2-1, with TRBD2 identical over 13 bases. Per the germline V gene, CDR1 is MDHEN and CDR2 is SYDVKM. V lost 6 bases and J lost 7; bases outside the gene matches: 9. The CDR3 runs to 16 residues. The CDR3 DNA follows: TGTGCCAGCAGCCCCCAGACTAGCGGGAGGAAGAATGAGCAGTTCTTC. Amino acids: CASSPQTSGRKNEQFF.

This clonotype was seen many times. The V gene is TRBV9, the J gene TRBJ2-1, with D perhaps matching TRBD1 (6 bases). Germline V gene lookup returns CDR1 SGDLS and CDR2 YYNGEE. Trimming removed 4 bases from V and 6 bases from J, with 20 bases in between. This CDR3 is 16 amino acids long. CDR3 coding DNA: TGTGCCAGCAGCCCCTCCGGGCAGGGGTTTTCCAATGAGCAGTTCTTC. Translation gives CASSPSGQGFSNEQFF.

There are many counts of this clonotype. This rearrangement joins TRBV7-9 to TRBJ1-5; 7 nucleotides match TRBD1. The CDR3 is 14 residues long. Germline CDR1 and CDR2: SEHNR and FQNEAQ (reference sequence). V trimming: 5 bases; J trimming: 2 bases; junction bases outside the gene matches: 3. Here the CDR3 DNA reads TGTGCCAGCAGCCGACAGGGCGGCAATCAGCCCCAGCATTTT. This encodes CASSRQGGNQPQHF.